This T cell receptor beta chain is drawn from a study of identical twins. The germline V gene has CDR1 SNHLY and CDR2 FYNNEI. This CDR3 comprises 13 residues. V gave up 7 bases and J gave up 5 bases, with 14 bases separating them. Regarding the study as a whole: High-abundance cord blood beta clonotypes had fewer insertions; memory repertoires showed none. Part of the zero-insertion signal could reflect confounding by invariant MAIT and iNKT cells.

Remarks on this clonotype: Its antigen is still unknown.

Donors were all healthy Caucasians. From the 5' RACE reads, TCRdb called clonotypes with MiXCR, one entry per CDR3 protein. The sample yields over 550,000 distinct CDR3 sequences, about 7% seen once. These records were also assigned to another study, of yellow fever vaccine responses in identical twins. That study adds: On the reported evidence, twins' vaccine T cell responses seemed partly convergent and partly personalized.

This chain joins TRBV2 and TRBJ1-1; the D gene is possibly TRBD1 (6 bases). The specimen was PBMCs. The TCR comes from a woman aged 18-35 years in good health. CDR3 residues: CASTQDSPTEAFF. CDR3 coding DNA: TGTGCCAGCACCCAGGACAGTCCAACTGAAGCTTTCTTT.